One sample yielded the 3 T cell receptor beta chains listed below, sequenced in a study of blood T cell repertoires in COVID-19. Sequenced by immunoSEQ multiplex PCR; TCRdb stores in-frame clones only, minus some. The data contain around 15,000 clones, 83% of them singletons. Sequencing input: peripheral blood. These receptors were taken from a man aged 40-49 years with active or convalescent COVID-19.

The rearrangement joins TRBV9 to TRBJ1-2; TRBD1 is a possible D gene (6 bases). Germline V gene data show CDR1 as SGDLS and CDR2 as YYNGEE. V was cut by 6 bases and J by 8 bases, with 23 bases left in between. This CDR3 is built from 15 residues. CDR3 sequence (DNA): TGTGCCAGCACGGCGGACGGGGGGCTCATTAACGGCTACACCTTC. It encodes CASTADGGLINGYTF.

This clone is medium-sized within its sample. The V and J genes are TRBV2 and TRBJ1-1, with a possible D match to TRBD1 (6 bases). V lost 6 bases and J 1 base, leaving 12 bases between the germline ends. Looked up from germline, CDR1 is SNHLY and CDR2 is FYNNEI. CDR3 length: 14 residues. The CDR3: CASRRDTPNTEAFF. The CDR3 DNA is TGTGCCAGCAGAAGGGACACCCCGAACACTGAAGCTTTCTTT.

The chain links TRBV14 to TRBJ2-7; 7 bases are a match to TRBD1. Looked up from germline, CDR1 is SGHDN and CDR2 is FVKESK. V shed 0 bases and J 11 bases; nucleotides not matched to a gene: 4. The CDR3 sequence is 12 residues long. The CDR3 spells CASSQDIGQEYF. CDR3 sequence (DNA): TGTGCCAGCAGCCAAGACATAGGACAGGAGTACTTC.